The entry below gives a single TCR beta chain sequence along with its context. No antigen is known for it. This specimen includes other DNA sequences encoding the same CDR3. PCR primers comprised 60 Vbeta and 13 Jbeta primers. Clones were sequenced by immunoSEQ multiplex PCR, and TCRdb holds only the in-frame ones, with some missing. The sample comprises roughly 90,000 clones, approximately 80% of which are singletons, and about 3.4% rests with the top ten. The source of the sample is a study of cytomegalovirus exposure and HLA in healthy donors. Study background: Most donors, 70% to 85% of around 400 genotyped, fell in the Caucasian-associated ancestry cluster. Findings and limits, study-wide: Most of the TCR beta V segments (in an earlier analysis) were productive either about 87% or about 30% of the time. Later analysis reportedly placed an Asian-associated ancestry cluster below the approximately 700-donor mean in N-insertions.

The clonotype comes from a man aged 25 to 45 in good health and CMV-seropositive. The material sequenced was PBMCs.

The CDR3 here is CASNSRSSGVAKLFF. CDR3 nucleotide sequence: TGTGCCAGCAATTCGCGCTCCTCAGGGGTCGCAAAACTGTTTTTT. The V and J genes are TRBV6-5 and TRBJ1-4; D possibly corresponds to TRBD1 (6 bases). The CDR3 consists of 15 residues. The germline gives CDR1 MNHEY, CDR2 SVGAGI. With 7 bases removed from V and 10 bases from J, the gap between germline ends came to 22 bases.